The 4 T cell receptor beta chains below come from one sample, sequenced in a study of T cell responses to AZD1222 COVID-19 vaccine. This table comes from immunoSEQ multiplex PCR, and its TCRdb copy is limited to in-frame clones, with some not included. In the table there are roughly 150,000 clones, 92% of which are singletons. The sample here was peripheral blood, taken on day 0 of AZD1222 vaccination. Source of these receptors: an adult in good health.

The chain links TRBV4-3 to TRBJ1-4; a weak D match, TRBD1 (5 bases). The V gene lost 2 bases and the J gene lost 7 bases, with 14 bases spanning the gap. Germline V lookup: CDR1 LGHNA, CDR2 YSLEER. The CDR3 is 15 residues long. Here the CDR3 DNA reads TGCGCCAGCAGCCAAATGGGTGGGGGTGGTGAAAAACTGTTTTTT. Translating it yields CASSQMGGGGEKLFF.

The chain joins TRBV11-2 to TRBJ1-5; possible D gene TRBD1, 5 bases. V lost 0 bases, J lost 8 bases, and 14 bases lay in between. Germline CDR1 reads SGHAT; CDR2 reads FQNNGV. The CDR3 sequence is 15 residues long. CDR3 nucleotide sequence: TGTGCCAGCAGCTTAGATCCGACCGTGGGGGAGCCCCAGCATTTT. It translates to CASSLDPTVGEPQHF. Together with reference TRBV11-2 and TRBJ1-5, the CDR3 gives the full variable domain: EAGVAQSPRYKIIEKRQSVAFWCNPISGHATLYWYQQILGQGPKLLIQFQNNGVVDDSQLPKDRFSAERLKGVDSTLKIQPAKLEDSAVYLCASSLDPTVGEPQHFGDGTRLSIL.

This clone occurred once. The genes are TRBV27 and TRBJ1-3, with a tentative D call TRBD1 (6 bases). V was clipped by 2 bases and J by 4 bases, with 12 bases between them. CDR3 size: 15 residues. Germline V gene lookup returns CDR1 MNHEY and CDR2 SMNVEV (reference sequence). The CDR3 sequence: CASSLVGGPGNTIYF. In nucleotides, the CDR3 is TGTGCCAGCAGTTTAGTTGGGGGGCCGGGAAACACCATATATTTT.

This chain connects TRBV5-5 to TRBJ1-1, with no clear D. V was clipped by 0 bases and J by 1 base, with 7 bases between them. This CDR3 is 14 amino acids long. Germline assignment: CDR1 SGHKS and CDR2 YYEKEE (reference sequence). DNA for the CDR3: TGTGCCAGCAGCTTGGAGCCAGGGAACACTGAAGCTTTCTTT. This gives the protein CASSLEPGNTEAFF.